One sample yielded the 27 T cell receptor beta chains listed below, sequenced in a study of T cell changes during pregnancy in multiple sclerosis. The protocol was immunoSEQ multiplex PCR, while the TCRdb copy is restricted to in-frame clones and leaves out a portion. The table has about 48,000 clones, 85% to 95% seen once; the top ten hold more than 0.7%. The sequencing here drew on CD4+ T cells from peripheral blood mononuclear cells, taken in the second trimester of pregnancy. These receptors came from a female donor in good health, enrolled as a control in a pregnancy study.

The table lists this clone with a count of one. This chain joins TRBV6-5 and TRBJ2-7; 10 bases map to TRBD1. This CDR3 has 14 residues. Trimming cost V 5 bases and J 6 bases; bases outside gene matches: 7. The germline V gene encodes CDR1 MNHEY and CDR2 SVGAGI. CDR3 DNA sequence: TGTGCCAGCAGTATCCGGACAGGGGGAAGCGAGCAGTACTTC. Translating gives CASSIRTGGSEQYF.

V gene TRBV11-2 combines with J gene TRBJ2-3; the D gene is possibly TRBD1 (6 bases). The germline V and J ends were trimmed by 3 bases and 1 base, with 8 bases remaining between them. Germline loops: CDR1 SGHAT, CDR2 FQNNGV. The CDR3 has 14 residues. This chain's CDR3 is CASSFRQGTDTQYF. The DNA for the CDR3 is TGTGCCAGCAGCTTCCGACAGGGCACAGATACGCAGTATTTT.

V gene TRBV29-1 combines with J gene TRBJ1-1, with 8 bases aligning to TRBD1. This CDR3 contains 13 residues. V was clipped by 4 bases and J by 6 bases; unmatched bases: 7. Germline V lookup: CDR1 SQVTM, CDR2 ANQGSEA. Written as DNA, the CDR3 is TGCAGCGTTGCCCAGACAGGGGAGGCTGAAGCTTTCTTT. Its protein product is CSVAQTGEAEAFF. Variable domain in full (rest from reference TRBV29-1 and TRBJ1-1): SAVISQKPSRDICQRGTSLTIQCQVDSQVTMMFWYRQQPGQSLTLIATANQGSEATYESGFVIDKFPISRPNLTFSTLTVSNMSPEDSSIYLCSVAQTGEAEAFFGQGTRLTVV.

This clone has just one count. The rearrangement links TRBV10-2 to TRBJ2-1; 9 bases align to TRBD2. V was clipped by 6 bases and J by 5 bases; unmatched bases: 8. The CDR3 spans 15 residues. Germline CDR1 WSHSY, CDR2 SAAADI. CDR3 nucleotide sequence: TGCGCCAGCAGAATAGCGGGAGCCTGGGACAATGAGCAGTTCTTC. Translation gives CASRIAGAWDNEQFF.

This clone occurred a few times. The chain recombines TRBV6-1 with TRBJ1-2, with D unclear. The CDR3 spans 14 residues. The germline V and J ends were trimmed by 7 bases and 0 bases, with 12 bases remaining between them. Germline V gene data show CDR1 as MNHNS and CDR2 as SASEGT. The CDR3 region is CASTLTVANYGYTF. CDR3 sequence (DNA): TGTGCCAGCACCCTGACTGTGGCTAACTATGGCTACACCTTC.

This clone was recorded only once. The chain links TRBV6-5 to TRBJ2-7; D is undetermined. This CDR3 has 13 residues. In germline, CDR1 is MNHEY, CDR2 SVGAGI. The V end lost 6 bases, the J end lost 2 bases, and 11 bases lay between the germline ends. The chain's CDR3 is CASRNRFTYEQYF. The DNA of the CDR3 is TGTGCCAGCAGAAACAGATTTACCTACGAGCAGTACTTC.

The chain links TRBV30 to TRBJ2-1; 13 positions agree with TRBD2. The junction had 4 bases not matched to a gene; V was cut back by 5 bases and J by 0 bases. The V gene's germline CDR1 is GTSNPN and CDR2 SVGIG (reference sequence). This CDR3 region has 16 residues. The CDR3 sequence: CAWGLAGASSYNEQFF. The CDR3 DNA follows: TGTGCCTGGGGACTAGCGGGAGCTAGCTCCTACAATGAGCAGTTCTTC.

This chain uses TRBV27 with TRBJ2-1, with 8 bases that match TRBD2. V trimming: 5 bases; J trimming: 10 bases; junction bases outside the gene matches: 13. The CDR3 runs 15 residues. CDR1 and CDR2 (germline): MNHEY, SMNVEV (reference sequence). The DNA for the CDR3 is TGTGCCAGCAGTCCACCGGGACTAGTGGTCTCCGAGCAGTTCTTC. The encoded protein is CASSPPGLVVSEQFF.

The chain combines TRBV5-1 with TRBJ2-5, with TRBD1 matching 7 bases. This CDR3 is 13 amino acids long. V shed 4 bases and J 4 bases; nucleotides not matched to a gene: 4. Per germline, CDR1 SGHRS and CDR2 YFSETQ. The CDR3, as DNA: TGCGCCAGCAGCAACAGGGGCGGAGAGACCCAGTACTTC. This codes for CASSNRGGETQYF.

The V gene is TRBV5-5, the J gene TRBJ2-1; perhaps TRBD2 as D (5 bases). The CDR3 has 14 residues. Trimming shortened V by 4 bases and J by 10 bases, and 18 bases separated the two germline ends. The germline gives CDR1 SGHKS, CDR2 YYEKEE (reference sequence). CDR3 region: CASSPLSGSWEQFF. The CDR3 DNA is TGTGCCAGCAGCCCGTTATCGGGGAGTTGGGAGCAGTTCTTC.

The CDR3 protein is CAVGLVVVYEQYF. CDR3 in DNA: TGTGCCGTAGGACTTGTAGTCGTGTACGAGCAGTACTTC. The chain recombines TRBV6-1 with TRBJ2-7; perhaps TRBD2 as D (5 bases). Germline assignment: CDR1 MNHNS and CDR2 SASEGT. The CDR3 loop spans 13 amino acids. The V end lost 11 bases, the J end lost 4 bases, and 18 bases lay between the germline ends.

V is TRBV2 and J is TRBJ1-5; 8 bases are a match to TRBD1. With V trimmed by 2 bases and J by 8 bases, 5 bases remained unmatched. The CDR3 runs to 14 residues. Germline CDR1 reads SNHLY; CDR2 reads FYNNEI. The CDR3 loop reads CASSETQGGKPQHF. CDR3 coding DNA: TGTGCCAGCAGTGAAACACAGGGGGGAAAGCCCCAGCATTTT.

The J gene is TRBJ2-7, the V gene TRBV6-1; 8 bases match TRBD1. This CDR3 is 12 amino acids long. V shed 3 bases and J 9 bases; nucleotides not matched to a gene: 4. Germline CDR1 is MNHNS and CDR2 is SASEGT. CDR3 residues: CASSDRDRGQYF. CDR3 bases: TGTGCCAGCAGTGATCGAGACAGGGGGCAGTACTTC.

V usage is TRBV5-1 and J usage is TRBJ2-7; the match to TRBD2 covers 9 bases. Germline V gene data show CDR1 as SGHRS and CDR2 as YFSETQ. CDR3 length: 16 amino acids. J gave up 0 bases and V 4 bases, and 8 bases lay outside the gene matches. CDR3 region: CASSALLAGLSYEQYF. CDR3 DNA: TGCGCCAGCAGCGCCCTACTAGCGGGCCTCTCCTACGAGCAGTACTTC.

As regards this clone: At the DNA level, this CDR3 is encoded by other sequences in the same sample as well. The J gene is TRBJ1-2, the V gene TRBV9; 9 nucleotides match TRBD1. The V gene's germline CDR1 is SGDLS and CDR2 YYNGEE. This CDR3 is 14 amino acids long. V trimming: 1 base; J trimming: 4 bases; junction bases outside the gene matches: 2. The CDR3 is CASSVTDRGYGYTF. CDR3 nucleotide sequence: TGTGCCAGCAGCGTAACGGACAGGGGCTATGGCTACACCTTC.

This chain links TRBV2 with TRBJ2-1; possible D gene TRBD1, 6 bases. CDR3 length: 14 residues. V was trimmed by 10 bases and J by 2 bases, leaving 15 bases between them. Germline V gene lookup returns CDR1 SNHLY and CDR2 FYNNEI. The CDR3 here is CAIVWDKPYNEQFF. As DNA, the CDR3 is TGTGCCATCGTGTGGGACAAACCCTACAATGAGCAGTTCTTC.

As for this clone: The same CDR3 can be traced to other DNA sequences in this sample. The rearrangement joins TRBV7-9 to TRBJ2-5; D call uncertain. Germline CDR1 SEHNR, CDR2 FQNEAQ (reference sequence). V was clipped by 1 base and J by 3 bases, with 9 bases between them. The CDR3 is 14 residues long. The DNA for the CDR3 is TGTGCCAGCAGCTTAGATGTGGTAGAAGAGACCCAGTACTTC. Protein sequence: CASSLDVVEETQYF.

The chain uses TRBV5-1 and TRBJ2-2, with D uncertain. This CDR3 has 16 amino acids. V was pared by 0 bases and J by 0 bases, with 9 bases between. Germline loops: CDR1 SGHRS, CDR2 YFSETQ. The CDR3 DNA sequence: TGCGCCAGCAGCTTGGCACAGTATTCGAACACCGGGGAGCTGTTTTTT. Its protein is CASSLAQYSNTGELFF.

V and J are TRBV5-6 and TRBJ1-5; TRBD1 agrees at 7 bases. Germline CDR1 is SGHDT and CDR2 is YYEEEE. This CDR3 has 13 residues. J gave up 6 bases and V 4 bases, and 4 bases lay outside the gene matches. CDR3 residues: CASSPGGSQPQHF. CDR3 nucleotides: TGTGCCAGCAGCCCAGGGGGGAGTCAGCCCCAGCATTTT.

The chain joins TRBV10-3 to TRBJ1-6, with 8 bases identical to TRBD1. The trim removed 7 bases at V and 4 bases at J, leaving 6 bases unmatched. Per germline, CDR1 ENHRY and CDR2 SYGVKD. The CDR3 totals 15 residues. Here the CDR3 DNA reads TGTGCCATCACCTCTGGGACAGGTTATAATTCACCCCTCCACTTT. Its translation: CAITSGTGYNSPLHF.

Only a few counts were recorded for this clone. This sequence joins TRBV6-1 and TRBJ2-1; weak D call: TRBD1 (5 bases). V gave up 4 bases and J gave up 4 bases, with 11 bases separating them. Germline V lookup: CDR1 MNHNS, CDR2 SASEGT. This CDR3 has 14 residues. The CDR3 bases are TGTGCCAGCAGTGTACAGGAGCCGTACAATGAGCAGTTCTTC. Amino acids: CASSVQEPYNEQFF.

The rearrangement joins TRBV5-1 to TRBJ1-2, with TRBD1 identical over 12 bases. The CDR3 is 17 amino acids. The germline V gene has CDR1 SGHRS and CDR2 YFSETQ. V shed 4 bases and J 6 bases; nucleotides not matched to a gene: 13. CDR3 region: CASSPAPRGQGADGYTF. The DNA for the CDR3 is TGCGCCAGCAGCCCCGCCCCTAGGGGACAGGGGGCTGATGGCTACACCTTC. Together with reference TRBV5-1 and TRBJ1-2, the CDR3 gives the full variable domain: KAGVTQTPRYLIKTRGQQVTLSCSPISGHRSVSWYQQTPGQGLQFLFEYFSETQRNKGNFPGRFSGRQFSNSRSEMNVSTLELGDSALYLCASSPAPRGQGADGYTFGSGTRLTVV.

The chain joins TRBV19 to TRBJ2-1; possible D gene TRBD2, 6 bases. V gave up 1 base and J gave up 3 bases, with 13 bases separating them. Germline V gene sequence: CDR1 LNHDA, CDR2 SQIVND (reference sequence). The CDR3 spans 16 residues. This CDR3 is CASSIGRGLLYNEQFF. The CDR3 region has the DNA TGTGCCAGTAGTATAGGGAGGGGTCTTCTCTACAATGAGCAGTTCTTC.

The rearrangement links TRBV27 to TRBJ2-7; 11 bases align to TRBD1. The CDR3 loop spans 17 amino acids. Germline V lookup: CDR1 MNHEY, CDR2 SMNVEV (reference sequence). V lost 5 bases and J lost 2; bases outside the gene matches: 11. CDR3: CASSRDRGFIHPYEQYF. CDR3 DNA sequence: TGTGCCAGCAGTCGGGACAGGGGGTTTATACACCCCTACGAGCAGTACTTC.

The J gene is TRBJ2-2, the V gene TRBV4-3; possibly TRBD1 for D (6 bases). This CDR3 spans 16 amino acids. CDR1 is LGHNA and CDR2 is YSLEER in the germline V gene. Between the trimmed V and J ends, which lost 0 bases and 6 bases, there was a span of 14 bases. The CDR3 coding sequence is TGCGCCAGCAGCCAAGAAATGGGGGACATAGCCGGGGAGCTGTTTTTT. It specifies CASSQEMGDIAGELFF.

The chain employs TRBV6-6 and TRBJ1-2; possible D gene TRBD1, 6 bases. V lost 0 bases and J 3 bases, leaving 14 bases between the germline ends. The CDR3 sequence is 16 residues long. CDR1 MNHNY and CDR2 SVGAGI come from the germline V gene (reference sequence). The CDR3 DNA reads as TGTGCCAGCAGTTACTCCCCAGACAGGCGGCACTATGGCTACACCTTC. It yields the protein CASSYSPDRRHYGYTF.

This sequence joins TRBV14 and TRBJ2-1, with D possibly being TRBD2 (6 bases). V lost 5 bases to trimming and J lost 2 bases, with 13 bases between them. Germline V gene lookup returns CDR1 SGHDN and CDR2 FVKESK. CDR3 length: 15 amino acids. The DNA of the CDR3 is TGTGCCAGCAGCGCGGGACTTTCGGCCTACAATGAGCAGTTCTTC. As protein: CASSAGLSAYNEQFF.